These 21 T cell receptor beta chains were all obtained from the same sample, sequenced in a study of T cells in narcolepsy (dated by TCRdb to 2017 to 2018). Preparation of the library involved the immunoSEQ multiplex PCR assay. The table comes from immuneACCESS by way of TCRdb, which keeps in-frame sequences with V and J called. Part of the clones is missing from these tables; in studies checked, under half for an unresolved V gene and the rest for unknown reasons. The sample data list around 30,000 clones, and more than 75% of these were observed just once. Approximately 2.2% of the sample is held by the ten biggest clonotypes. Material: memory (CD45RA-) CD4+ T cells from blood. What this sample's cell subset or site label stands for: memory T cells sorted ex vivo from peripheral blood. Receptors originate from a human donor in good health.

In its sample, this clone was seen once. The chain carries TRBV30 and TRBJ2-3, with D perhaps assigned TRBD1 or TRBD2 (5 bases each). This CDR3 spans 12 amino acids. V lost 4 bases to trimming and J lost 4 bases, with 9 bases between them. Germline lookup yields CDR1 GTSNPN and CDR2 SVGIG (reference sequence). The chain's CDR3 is CAWKMGADTQYF. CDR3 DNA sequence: TGTGCCTGGAAGATGGGGGCAGATACGCAGTATTTT.

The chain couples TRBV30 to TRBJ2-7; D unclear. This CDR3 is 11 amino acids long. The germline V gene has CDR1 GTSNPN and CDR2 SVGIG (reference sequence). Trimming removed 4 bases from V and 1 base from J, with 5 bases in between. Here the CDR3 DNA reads TGTGCCTGGACCAGGTCCTACGAGCAGTACTTC. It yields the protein CAWTRSYEQYF. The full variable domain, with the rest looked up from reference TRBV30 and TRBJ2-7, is SQTIHQWPATLVQPVGSPLSLECTVEGTSNPNLYWYRQAAGRGLQLLFYSVGIGQISSEVPQNLSASRPQDRQFILSSKKLLLSDSGFYLCAWTRSYEQYFGPGTRLTVT.

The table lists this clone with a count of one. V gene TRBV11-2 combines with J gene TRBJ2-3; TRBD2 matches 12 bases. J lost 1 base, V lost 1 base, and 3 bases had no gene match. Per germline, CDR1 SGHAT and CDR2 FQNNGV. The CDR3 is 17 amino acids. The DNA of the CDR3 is TGTGCCAGCAGCTTAGGGCTAGCGGGGGGGGGCACAGATACGCAGTATTTT. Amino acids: CASSLGLAGGGTDTQYF.

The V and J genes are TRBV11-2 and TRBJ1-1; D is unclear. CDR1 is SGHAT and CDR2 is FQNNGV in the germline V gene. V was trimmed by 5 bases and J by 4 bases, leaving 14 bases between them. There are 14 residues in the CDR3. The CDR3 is CASSLPFEGTEAFF. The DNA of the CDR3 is TGTGCCAGCAGCCTACCGTTTGAGGGCACTGAAGCTTTCTTT.

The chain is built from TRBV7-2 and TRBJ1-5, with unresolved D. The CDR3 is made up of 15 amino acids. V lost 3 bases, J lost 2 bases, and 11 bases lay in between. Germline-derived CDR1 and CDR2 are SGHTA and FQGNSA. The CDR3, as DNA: TGTGCCAGCAGCTTGGACGCCGGGGGCAATCAGCCCCAGCATTTT. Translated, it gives CASSLDAGGNQPQHF.

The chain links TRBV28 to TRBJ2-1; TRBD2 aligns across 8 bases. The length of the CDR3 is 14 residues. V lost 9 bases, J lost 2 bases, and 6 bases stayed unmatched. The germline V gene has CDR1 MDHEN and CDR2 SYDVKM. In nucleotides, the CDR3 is TGTGCCAGTAGGGTAGCGGGACCCTACAATGAGCAGTTCTTC. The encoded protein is CASRVAGPYNEQFF. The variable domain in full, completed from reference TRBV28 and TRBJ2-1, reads DVKVTQSSRYLVKRTGEKVFLECVQDMDHENMFWYRQDPGLGLRLIYFSYDVKMKEKGDIPEGYSVSREKKERFSLILESASTNQTSMYLCASRVAGPYNEQFFGPGTRLTVL.

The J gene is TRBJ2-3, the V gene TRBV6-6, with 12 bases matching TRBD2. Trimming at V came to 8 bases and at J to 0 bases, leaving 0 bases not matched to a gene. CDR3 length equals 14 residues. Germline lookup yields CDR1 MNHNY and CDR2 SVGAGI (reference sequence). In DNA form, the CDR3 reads TGTGCCAGCGGACTAGCGGGAAGCACAGATACGCAGTATTTT. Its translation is CASGLAGSTDTQYF.

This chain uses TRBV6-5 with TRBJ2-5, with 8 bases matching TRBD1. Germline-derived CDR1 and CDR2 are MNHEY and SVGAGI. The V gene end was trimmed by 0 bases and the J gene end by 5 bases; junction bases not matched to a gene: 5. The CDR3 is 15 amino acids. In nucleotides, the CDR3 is TGTGCCAGCAGTTACTCCGGACAGGGAGTGGAGACCCAGTACTTC. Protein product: CASSYSGQGVETQYF.

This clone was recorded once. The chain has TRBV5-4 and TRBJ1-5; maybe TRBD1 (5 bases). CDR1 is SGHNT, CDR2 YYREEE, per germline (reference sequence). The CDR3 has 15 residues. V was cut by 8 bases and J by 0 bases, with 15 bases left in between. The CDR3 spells CARSPTAYSNQPQHF. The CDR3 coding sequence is TGTGCCAGAAGCCCGACAGCCTATAGCAATCAGCCCCAGCATTTT. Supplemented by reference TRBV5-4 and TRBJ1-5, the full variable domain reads ETGVTQSPTHLIKTRGQQVTLRCSSQSGHNTVSWYQQALGQGPQFIFQYYREEENGRGNFPPRFSGLQFPNYSSELNVNALELDDSALYLCARSPTAYSNQPQHFGDGTRLSIL.

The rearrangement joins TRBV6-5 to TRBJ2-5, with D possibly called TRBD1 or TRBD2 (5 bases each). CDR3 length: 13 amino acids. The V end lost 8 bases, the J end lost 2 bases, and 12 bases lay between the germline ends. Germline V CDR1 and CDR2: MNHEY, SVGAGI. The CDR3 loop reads CASARGPQETQYF. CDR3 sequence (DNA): TGTGCCAGCGCGAGGGGCCCTCAAGAGACCCAGTACTTC.

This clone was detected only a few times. As DNA, the CDR3 is TGTGCCAGCAGTTCCAGGCCCGAATATGAAAAACTGTTTTTT. Translated, it gives CASSSRPEYEKLFF. This chain uses TRBV6-5 with TRBJ1-4; D gene uncertain. The CDR3 loop spans 14 amino acids. The V and J ends lost 4 bases and 6 bases respectively, with 12 bases between them. The germline V gene has CDR1 MNHEY and CDR2 SVGAGI.

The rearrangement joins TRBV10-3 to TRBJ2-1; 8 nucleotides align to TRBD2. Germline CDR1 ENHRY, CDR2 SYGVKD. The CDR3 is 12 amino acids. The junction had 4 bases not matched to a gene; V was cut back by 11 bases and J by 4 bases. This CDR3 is CALGTRYNEQFF. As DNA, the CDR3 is TGTGCCCTCGGGACTAGATACAATGAGCAGTTCTTC.

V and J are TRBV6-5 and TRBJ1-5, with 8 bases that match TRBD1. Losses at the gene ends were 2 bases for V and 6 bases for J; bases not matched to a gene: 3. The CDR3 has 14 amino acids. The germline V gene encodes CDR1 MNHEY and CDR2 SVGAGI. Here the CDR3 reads CASSYRQGAQPQHF. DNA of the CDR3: TGTGCCAGCAGTTACCGGCAGGGGGCTCAGCCCCAGCATTTT.

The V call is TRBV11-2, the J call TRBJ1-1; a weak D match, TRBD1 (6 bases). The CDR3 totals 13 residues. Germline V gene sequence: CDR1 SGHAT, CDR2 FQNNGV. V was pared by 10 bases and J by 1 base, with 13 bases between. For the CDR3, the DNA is TGTGCCATTAGGGGGAATCAGAACACTGAAGCTTTCTTT. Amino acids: CAIRGNQNTEAFF.

CDR3 sequence: CASSLTGTHNQPQHF. The CDR3 DNA reads as TGTGCCAGCAGCTTGACCGGGACACATAATCAGCCCCAGCATTTT. V and J are TRBV5-5 and TRBJ1-5; maybe TRBD1 (6 bases). The length of the CDR3 is 15 residues. V lost 1 base and J lost 4, with 12 bases in between. Germline V gene lookup returns CDR1 SGHKS and CDR2 YYEKEE (reference sequence).

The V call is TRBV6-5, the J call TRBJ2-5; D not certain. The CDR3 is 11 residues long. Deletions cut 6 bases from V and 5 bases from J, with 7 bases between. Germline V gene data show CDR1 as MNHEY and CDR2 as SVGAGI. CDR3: CASRRSETQYF. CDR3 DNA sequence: TGTGCCAGCAGACGATCCGAGACCCAGTACTTC.

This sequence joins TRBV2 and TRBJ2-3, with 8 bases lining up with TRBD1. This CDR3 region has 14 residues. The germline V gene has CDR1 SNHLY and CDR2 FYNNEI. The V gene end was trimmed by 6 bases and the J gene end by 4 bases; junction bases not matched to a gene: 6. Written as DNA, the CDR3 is TGTGCCAGCAGGGACAGGGCGAGTGCAGATACGCAGTATTTT. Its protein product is CASRDRASADTQYF.

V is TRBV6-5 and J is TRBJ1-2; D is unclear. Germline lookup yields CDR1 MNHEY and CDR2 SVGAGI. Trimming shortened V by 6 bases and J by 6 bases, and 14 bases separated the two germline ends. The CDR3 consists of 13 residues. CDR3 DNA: TGTGCCAGCAGCCCCGTGCGGGCGCATGGCTACACCTTC. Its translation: CASSPVRAHGYTF.

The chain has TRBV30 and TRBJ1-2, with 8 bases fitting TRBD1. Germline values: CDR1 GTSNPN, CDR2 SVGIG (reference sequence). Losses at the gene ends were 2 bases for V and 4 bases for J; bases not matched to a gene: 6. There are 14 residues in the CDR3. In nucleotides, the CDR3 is TGTGCCTGGAGTTCCCCCGGGACAGGCTATGGCTACACCTTC. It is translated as CAWSSPGTGYGYTF.

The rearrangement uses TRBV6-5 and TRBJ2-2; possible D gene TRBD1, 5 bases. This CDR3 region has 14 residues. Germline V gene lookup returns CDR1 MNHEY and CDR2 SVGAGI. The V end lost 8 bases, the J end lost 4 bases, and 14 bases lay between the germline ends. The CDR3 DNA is TGTGCCAGCGGGCAGGGCCTAACCACCGGGGAGCTGTTTTTT. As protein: CASGQGLTTGELFF.

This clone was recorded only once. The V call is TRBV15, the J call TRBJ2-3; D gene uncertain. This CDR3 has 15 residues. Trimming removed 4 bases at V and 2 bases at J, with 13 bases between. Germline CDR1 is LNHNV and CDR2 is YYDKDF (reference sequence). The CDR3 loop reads CATSTLEDHTDTQYF. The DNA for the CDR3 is TGTGCCACCAGCACTTTAGAGGACCACACAGATACGCAGTATTTT.